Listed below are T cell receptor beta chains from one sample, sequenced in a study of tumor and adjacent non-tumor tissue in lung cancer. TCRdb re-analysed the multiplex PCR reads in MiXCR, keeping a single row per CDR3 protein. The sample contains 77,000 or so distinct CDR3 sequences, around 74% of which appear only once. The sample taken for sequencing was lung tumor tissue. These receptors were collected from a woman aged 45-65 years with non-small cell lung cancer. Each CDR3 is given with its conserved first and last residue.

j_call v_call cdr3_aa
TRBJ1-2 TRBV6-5 CASSYEVNYGYSF
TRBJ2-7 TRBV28 CVCSFPWTGSTYGQYF
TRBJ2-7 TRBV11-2 CVSSSGTGETEQYF
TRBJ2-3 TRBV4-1 CASSQDGASTQCF
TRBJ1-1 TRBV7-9 CTSSRDSWSTEAFF
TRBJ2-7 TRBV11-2 CASSFGINLWEQYF
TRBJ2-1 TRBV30 CAWSYGLADNEQFF
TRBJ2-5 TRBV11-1 CVSSPEQGVETQYF
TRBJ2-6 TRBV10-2 CASSSGRGSGANVLTF
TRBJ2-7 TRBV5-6 CASSFSGLPYEQYF
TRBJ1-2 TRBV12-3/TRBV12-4 CASTVGRQEFYGYTF
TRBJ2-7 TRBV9 CASSIGSDSGVSYEQYF
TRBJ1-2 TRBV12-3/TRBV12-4 CASSSGYNYGYTF